This T cell receptor beta chain is drawn from a study of shared clonotypes between healthy human individuals. Broader study findings: Some naive CD4 clonotypes, roughly 5%, turned up in common across a few donors.

Naive CD8 cells comprised CD45RO-negative, CCR7-positively selected cells, excluding terminally differentiated effector memory CD45RA+ cells. Healthy adults negative for HIV, lacking recent acute infections or vaccinations, served as donors. Looked up from germline, CDR1 is LNHDA and CDR2 is SQIVND (reference sequence). The trim removed 5 bases at V and 6 bases at J, leaving 7 bases unmatched. This CDR3 contains 13 residues. Note on this clone: Its cognate antigen is unknown.

Authors' analysis steps: Owing to the provision of junction-only sequences devoid of quality scores by immunoSEQ, filtering differed. The table came from immunoSEQ multiplex PCR; TCRdb's copy has only in-frame clones and leaves some out. V, J and clone size reflect that table, while D and trimming were determined from the DNA. The profile shows some 2.1 million clones, about 95% of them singletons. This sequence joins TRBV19 and TRBJ2-7; TRBD2 aligns across 7 bases. This sequence was found in a man aged 18 to 30 in good health. Specimen: naive CD8+ T cells sorted from blood. CDR3 loop: CASSPEGTTEQYF. CDR3 nucleotide sequence: TGTGCCAGTAGTCCTGAGGGGACTACCGAGCAGTACTTC.